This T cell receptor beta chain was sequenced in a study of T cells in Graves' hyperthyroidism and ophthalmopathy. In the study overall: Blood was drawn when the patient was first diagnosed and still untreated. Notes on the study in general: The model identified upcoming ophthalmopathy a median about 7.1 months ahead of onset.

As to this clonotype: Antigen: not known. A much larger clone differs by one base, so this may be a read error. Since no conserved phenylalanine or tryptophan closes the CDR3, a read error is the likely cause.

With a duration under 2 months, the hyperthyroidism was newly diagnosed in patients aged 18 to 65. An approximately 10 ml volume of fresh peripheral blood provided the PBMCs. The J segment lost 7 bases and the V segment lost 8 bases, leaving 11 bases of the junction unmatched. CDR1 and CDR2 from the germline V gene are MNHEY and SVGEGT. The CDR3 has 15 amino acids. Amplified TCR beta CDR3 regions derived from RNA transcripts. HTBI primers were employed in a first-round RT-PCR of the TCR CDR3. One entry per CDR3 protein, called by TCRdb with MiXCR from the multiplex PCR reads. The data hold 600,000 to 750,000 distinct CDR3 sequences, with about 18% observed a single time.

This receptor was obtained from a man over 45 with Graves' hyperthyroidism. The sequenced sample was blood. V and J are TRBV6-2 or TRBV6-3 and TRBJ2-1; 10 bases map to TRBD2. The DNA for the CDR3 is TGTGCCAGCCTGCGAAGCGGGAGGGCCAAGAATGAGCAGTTCCTC. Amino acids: CASLRSGRAKNEQFL.